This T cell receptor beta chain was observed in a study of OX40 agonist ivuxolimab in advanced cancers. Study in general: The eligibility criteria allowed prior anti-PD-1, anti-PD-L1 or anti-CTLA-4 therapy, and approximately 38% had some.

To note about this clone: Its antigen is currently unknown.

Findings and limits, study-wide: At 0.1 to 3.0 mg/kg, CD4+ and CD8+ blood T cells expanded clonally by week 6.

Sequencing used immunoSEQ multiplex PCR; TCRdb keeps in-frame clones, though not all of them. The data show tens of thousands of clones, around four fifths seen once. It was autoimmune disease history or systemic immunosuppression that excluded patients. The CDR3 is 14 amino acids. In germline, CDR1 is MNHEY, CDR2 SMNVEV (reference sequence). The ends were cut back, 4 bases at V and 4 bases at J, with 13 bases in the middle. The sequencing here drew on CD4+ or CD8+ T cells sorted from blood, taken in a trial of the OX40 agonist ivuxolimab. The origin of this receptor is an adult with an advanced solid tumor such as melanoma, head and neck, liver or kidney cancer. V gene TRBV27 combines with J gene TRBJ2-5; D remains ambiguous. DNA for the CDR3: TGTGCCAGCAGTTATTCCTCACCCTTAGAGACCCAGTACTTC. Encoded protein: CASSYSSPLETQYF.